A single sample gave rise to the 15 T cell receptor beta chains below, sequenced in a study of T cell responses to AZD1222 COVID-19 vaccine. Assay used: immunoSEQ multiplex PCR; TCRdb lists only in-frame clones, some missing. The sample contains about 21,000 clones, approximately 80% of which appear only once. The source was peripheral blood, collected on day 0 of AZD1222 vaccination. Receptors originate from an adult in good health.

The count of this clone is one. V gene TRBV4-1 combines with J gene TRBJ2-1, with 15 bases fitting TRBD2. The CDR3 contains 19 residues. J lost 2 bases, V lost 5 bases, and 10 bases had no gene match. Germline V CDR1 and CDR2: MGHRA, YSYEKL. The CDR3: CASSGQGLAGGWAYNEQFF. DNA of the CDR3: TGCGCCAGCAGCGGCCAGGGACTAGCGGGGGGATGGGCCTACAATGAGCAGTTCTTC.

The chain employs TRBV11-2 and TRBJ1-2; D unclear. Trimming shortened V by 3 bases and J by 6 bases, and 8 bases separated the two germline ends. The germline gives CDR1 SGHAT, CDR2 FQNNGV. The CDR3 consists of 12 residues. DNA for the CDR3: TGTGCCAGCAGCTTTGAGCGGAATGGCTACACCTTC. It encodes CASSFERNGYTF.

The chain combines TRBV14 with TRBJ2-2, with unresolved D. Between the trimmed V and J ends, which lost 5 bases and 0 bases, there was a span of 10 bases. CDR1 and CDR2 from the germline V gene are SGHDN and FVKESK. CDR3 size: 15 residues. As DNA, the CDR3 is TGTGCCAGCAGCGTGGGCAGCGCGAACACCGGGGAGCTGTTTTTT. It codes for CASSVGSANTGELFF.

The rearrangement links TRBV7-2 to TRBJ2-3, with D tentatively TRBD1 or TRBD2 (5 bases each). CDR3 size: 15 residues. The ends were cut back, 0 bases at V and 0 bases at J, with 7 bases in the middle. From germline, CDR1 is SGHTA and CDR2 FQGNSA. CDR3 nucleotides: TGTGCCAGCAGCTTAGCTTGGGGGAGCACAGATACGCAGTATTTT. Encoded protein: CASSLAWGSTDTQYF.

The chain joins TRBV5-1 to TRBJ1-1, with a weak D call TRBD1 (6 bases). V was pared by 5 bases and J by 2 bases, with 10 bases between. Germline V gene data show CDR1 as SGHRS and CDR2 as YFSETQ. The CDR3 has 13 residues. This chain's CDR3 is CASRQGSNTEAFF. DNA for the CDR3: TGCGCCAGCAGACAGGGATCTAACACTGAAGCTTTCTTT.

This chain links TRBV9 with TRBJ2-7; D could derive from TRBD1 or TRBD2 (5 bases each). The V and J ends lost 0 bases and 2 bases respectively, with 9 bases between them. This CDR3 has 14 amino acids. The germline V gene encodes CDR1 SGDLS and CDR2 YYNGEE. The chain's CDR3 is CASSVGGGTYEQYF. In nucleotides, the CDR3 is TGTGCCAGCAGCGTAGGTGGGGGTACCTACGAGCAGTACTTC.

This CDR3 reads CASSDPVRMDGNTEAFF. The CDR3 bases are TGTGCCAGCAGTGACCCTGTGCGGATGGACGGGAACACTGAAGCTTTCTTT. The gene calls are TRBV25-1 and TRBJ1-1; D remains ambiguous. Trimming shortened V by 3 bases and J by 1 base, and 18 bases separated the two germline ends. The CDR3 loop spans 17 amino acids. Germline loops: CDR1 MGHDK, CDR2 SYGVNS.

This clone has only one observation. The J gene is TRBJ2-2, the V gene TRBV9, with D possibly matching TRBD2 (6 bases). The CDR3 is made up of 14 amino acids. CDR1 SGDLS and CDR2 YYNGEE come from the germline V gene. Trimming removed 0 bases from V and 5 bases from J, with 8 bases in between. CDR3 residues: CASSVGGGTGELFF. The CDR3 coding sequence is TGTGCCAGCAGCGTAGGTGGGGGGACCGGGGAGCTGTTTTTT.

This rearrangement joins TRBV10-3 to TRBJ2-7; D is tentatively TRBD1 or TRBD2 (5 bases each). The CDR3 contains 13 residues. Looked up from germline, CDR1 is ENHRY and CDR2 is SYGVKD. The V gene lost 3 bases and the J gene lost 3 bases, with 9 bases spanning the gap. The CDR3 coding sequence is TGTGCCATCAGTGAAAGGGACCGCTACGAGCAGTACTTC. It codes for CAISERDRYEQYF.

V is TRBV7-2 and J is TRBJ2-7; D call uncertain. V lost 3 bases and J 2 bases, leaving 11 bases between the germline ends. There are 14 residues in the CDR3. Germline loops: CDR1 SGHTA, CDR2 FQGNSA. CDR3 sequence: CASSFSNGPYEQYF. The CDR3 nucleotides read TGTGCCAGCAGCTTTTCGAACGGCCCCTACGAGCAGTACTTC. The full variable domain, its missing parts supplied by reference TRBV7-2 and TRBJ2-7, is GAGVSQSPSNKVTEKGKDVELRCDPISGHTALYWYRQSLGQGLEFLIYFQGNSAPDKSGLPSDRFSAERTGGSVSTLTIQRTQQEDSAVYLCASSFSNGPYEQYFGPGTRLTVT.

The chain carries TRBV28 and TRBJ2-5, with TRBD2 matching 8 bases. Trimming removed 3 bases from V and 2 bases from J; junction bases left unmatched: 11. Germline CDR1 and CDR2: MDHEN and SYDVKM. This CDR3 has 17 amino acids. CDR3 coding DNA: TGTGCCAGCAGTTTGGGTTCGGCGGGGGGACGACAAGAGACCCAGTACTTC. This codes for CASSLGSAGGRQETQYF.

This clone has just one count. The gene calls are TRBV5-1 and TRBJ2-3; 12 nucleotides line up with TRBD2. The CDR3 totals 16 residues. Losses at the gene ends were 0 bases for V and 4 bases for J; bases not matched to a gene: 3. The germline CDR1 and CDR2 sequences are SGHRS and YFSETQ. CDR3 loop: CASSLGLAGDADTQYF. The CDR3 nucleotides are TGCGCCAGCAGCTTGGGACTAGCGGGGGACGCAGATACGCAGTATTTT. Supplemented by reference TRBV5-1 and TRBJ2-3, the full variable domain reads KAGVTQTPRYLIKTRGQQVTLSCSPISGHRSVSWYQQTPGQGLQFLFEYFSETQRNKGNFPGRFSGRQFSNSRSEMNVSTLELGDSALYLCASSLGLAGDADTQYFGPGTRLTVL.

The chain is built from TRBV19 and TRBJ2-1; tentatively, D is TRBD1 (6 bases). This CDR3 comprises 14 residues. V lost 11 bases and J 6 bases, leaving 20 bases between the germline ends. Germline V gives CDR1 LNHDA, CDR2 SQIVND (reference sequence). DNA for the CDR3: TGTGCCTCCACCCGGGACATCCTCGTCAATGAGCAGTTCTTC. Encoded protein: CASTRDILVNEQFF.

The chain couples TRBV19 to TRBJ2-2; the match to TRBD2 covers 11 bases. From germline, CDR1 is LNHDA and CDR2 SQIVND (reference sequence). The junction had 10 bases not matched to a gene; V was cut back by 0 bases and J by 1 base. The CDR3 is made up of 20 amino acids. CDR3 sequence: CASSIDRASGRPGNTGELFF. The DNA for the CDR3 is TGTGCCAGTAGTATAGATCGGGCTAGCGGGAGGCCCGGGAACACCGGGGAGCTGTTTTTT.

The chain employs TRBV6-6 and TRBJ1-5; 7 bases match TRBD1. Unmatched junction bases numbered 5, after V lost 7 bases and J lost 5 bases. The CDR3 sequence is 13 residues long. CDR1 and CDR2 from the germline V gene are MNHNY and SVGAGI (reference sequence). CDR3 residues: CASTRDSYQPQHF. CDR3 nucleotide sequence: TGTGCCAGCACAAGGGACAGCTATCAGCCCCAGCATTTT.